This paragraph covers one TCR beta chain sequence. Its antigen is unknown. CDR1 and CDR2 from the germline V gene are LGHNA and YSLEER. The CDR3 loop spans 15 amino acids. Trimming removed 2 bases from V and 8 bases from J; junction bases left unmatched: 8. Naive CD8 cells, CD45RO-negative and positively selected for CCR7, excluded terminally differentiated effector memory CD45RA+ cells. This sample was included in a study of shared clonotypes between healthy human individuals. Study details: Per-donor plates numbered three CD4 naive, three CD4 memory, two CD8 naive and one CD8 memory. General study points: In contrast to clonotypes shared by all four donors, non-shared clonotypes had lower generation probabilities. An anticipated effect of sequencing depth on clonotype sharing among donors was recognized.

Per the original data handling: ImmunoSEQ output held junction-only sequences without quality scores, so filtering differed. Data came from immunoSEQ multiplex PCR; TCRdb stores just in-frame clones and leaves some out. D and trimming were read from the DNA, whereas the V and J calls and clone size are those reported in that table. Of about 580,000 clones listed, 95% to 98% are singletons. V gene TRBV4-3 combines with J gene TRBJ1-4, with 7 bases lining up with TRBD1. The sequence derives from a man aged 30 to 45 in good health. Sequenced input: naive CD8+ T cells sorted from blood. CDR3 DNA: TGCGCCAGCAGCCAAACTCAGGGGGTTTTCGAAAAACTGTTTTTT. Protein: CASSQTQGVFEKLFF.